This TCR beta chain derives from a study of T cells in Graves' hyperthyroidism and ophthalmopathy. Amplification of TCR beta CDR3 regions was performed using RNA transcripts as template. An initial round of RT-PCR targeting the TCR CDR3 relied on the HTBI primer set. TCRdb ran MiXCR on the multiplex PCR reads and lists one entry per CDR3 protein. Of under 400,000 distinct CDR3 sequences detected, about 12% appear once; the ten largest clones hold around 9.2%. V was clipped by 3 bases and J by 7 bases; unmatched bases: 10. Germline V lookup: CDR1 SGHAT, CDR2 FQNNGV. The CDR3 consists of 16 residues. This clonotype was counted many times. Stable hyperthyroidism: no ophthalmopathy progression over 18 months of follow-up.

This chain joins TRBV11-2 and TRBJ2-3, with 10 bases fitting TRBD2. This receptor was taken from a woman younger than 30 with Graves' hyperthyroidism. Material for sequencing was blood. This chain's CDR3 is CASSLALAGDRNTQYF. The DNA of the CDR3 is TGTGCCAGCAGCTTGGCGCTAGCGGGAGACCGAAATACGCAGTATTTT.